This TCR beta chain is from a study of T cell responses to AZD1222 COVID-19 vaccine. Across the whole study: Pooled samples include second doses given at about 4 or 12 weeks. Points from the study as a whole: The CD4 TCRs associated with vaccination extended across spike and predominated at 160-218 and 743-854. There were mostly white British donors and more females than males, and clonal diversity was possibly underestimated. The study identified only a handful of AZD1222 recipients as seropositive at baseline.

Germline loops: CDR1 KGHSH, CDR2 LQKENI. The length of the CDR3 is 14 residues. The ends were cut back, 3 bases at V and 3 bases at J, with 9 bases in the middle. On this clone itself: What it binds is unknown.

TCRdb's copy holds only in-frame clones and misses some; the assay was immunoSEQ multiplex PCR. Of around 110,000 clones in the sample, roughly 90% are singletons; the top ten hold roughly 7%. The TCR sequence derives from an adult in good health. The chain is built from TRBV18 and TRBJ1-5, with D possibly being TRBD1 (6 bases). Sequencing was performed on peripheral blood, taken on day 0 of AZD1222 vaccination. CDR3 sequence (DNA): TGTGCCAGCTCACCTGGACAGACCAATCAGCCCCAGCATTTT. Amino acid sequence: CASSPGQTNQPQHF.